The 29 T cell receptor beta chains reported below all come from one sample, sequenced in a study of T cell repertoires in cytomegalovirus infection. TCRdb re-called the reads with MiXCR, one entry per CDR3 protein. The sample consists of 600,000 to 800,000 distinct CDR3 sequences, approximately 25% of them appearing once. Material for sequencing was CD8+ T cells from PBMCs. The receptors stem from a human donor in good health (CMV status not recorded). Some clones in this sample may be carry-over from other donors' samples.

The chain joins TRBV5-1 to TRBJ2-2, with D possibly matching TRBD1 (5 bases). Germline V gene data show CDR1 as SGHRS and CDR2 as YFSETQ. Between the trimmed V and J ends, which lost 1 base and 2 bases, there was a span of 9 bases. This CDR3 has 15 residues. CDR3 nucleotide sequence: TGCGCCAGCAGCTTGAGGACATATAACACCGGGGAGCTGTTTTTT. Translating gives CASSLRTYNTGELFF.

This clonotype was observed many times. The V call is TRBV12-3 or TRBV12-4, the J call TRBJ1-1; D not certain. The CDR3 extends over 13 amino acids. V gave up 5 bases and J gave up 7 bases, with 14 bases separating them. CDR3 protein: CASSTWENHEAFF. CDR3 DNA sequence: TGTGCCAGCAGTACGTGGGAGAACCATGAAGCTTTCTTT.

CDR3 in amino acids: CASSSSPPEGGGNEQFF. The CDR3 bases are TGTGCCAGCAGTTCATCCCCTCCAGAAGGTGGAGGGAATGAGCAGTTCTTC. The gene calls are TRBV12-3 or TRBV12-4 and TRBJ2-1, with a weak D call TRBD2 (6 bases). Trimming pared 4 bases from V and 7 bases from J, leaving 23 bases between. The CDR3 length is 17 residues.

There are a few counts of this clonotype. The chain carries TRBV20-1 and TRBJ2-2; 8 nucleotides match TRBD1. The V and J ends lost 0 bases and 3 bases, in that order; junction bases with no gene match: 9. The CDR3 covers 17 residues. CDR1 is DFQATT and CDR2 is SNEGSKA in the germline V gene (reference sequence). CDR3 loop: CSARDVPRTGYTGELFF. The CDR3 nucleotides read TGCAGTGCTAGAGATGTCCCCCGGACAGGGTACACCGGGGAGCTGTTTTTT.

The CDR3 DNA reads as TGTGCCATCATCGGGGGAATAGAAAACACCATATATTTT. This sequence encodes CAIIGGIENTIYF. The V gene is TRBV10-3, the J gene TRBJ1-3, with D maybe TRBD1 (5 bases). The CDR3 is 13 residues long. Looked up from germline, CDR1 is ENHRY and CDR2 is SYGVKD. V lost 7 bases to trimming and J lost 6 bases, with 13 bases between them.

This clonotype was detected only once. The genes are TRBV13 and TRBJ1-1, with 9 bases identical to TRBD1. Trimming removed 5 bases from V and 9 bases from J; junction bases left unmatched: 13. The CDR3 loop spans 15 amino acids. Germline loops: CDR1 PRHDT, CDR2 FYEKMQ (reference sequence). CDR3 bases: TGTGCCAGCAGCAATACGGTAGACAGGGGGACTCAAGCTTTCTTT. It codes for CASSNTVDRGTQAFF.

This clonotype was observed a few times. The chain links TRBV6-5 to TRBJ2-5; D may be TRBD1 or TRBD2 (5 bases each). There are 12 residues in the CDR3. V was trimmed by 2 bases and J by 4 bases, leaving 5 bases between them. CDR1 is MNHEY and CDR2 is SVGAGI in the germline V gene. CDR3 protein: CASSYGTETQYF. The CDR3 DNA sequence: TGTGCCAGCAGTTACGGGACAGAGACCCAGTACTTC.

This chain joins TRBV2 and TRBJ2-7, with 7 bases matching TRBD1. The V segment lost 7 bases and the J segment 6 bases; nucleotides outside the gene matches: 6. The length of the CDR3 is 12 residues. The V gene's germline CDR1 is SNHLY and CDR2 FYNNEI. CDR3 loop: CASKGQLFEQYF. For the CDR3, the DNA is TGTGCCAGCAAGGGACAGCTTTTCGAGCAGTACTTC.

About this clonotype itself: A clone one base away is much larger, so this may be a read error. Written as DNA, the CDR3 is TGTGCCAGCAGCTTACCGGGAACAGGAAAAACCATATATTTT. It specifies CASSLPGTGKTIYF. This sequence joins TRBV11-3 and TRBJ1-3; tentatively, D is TRBD1 (5 bases). The CDR3 loop spans 14 amino acids. The V gene's germline CDR1 is SGHNT and CDR2 YENEEA.

This sequence joins TRBV6-5 and TRBJ2-1; D gene ambiguous. V shed 0 bases and J shed 7 bases, with 16 bases lying between them. Germline assignment: CDR1 MNHEY and CDR2 SVGAGI. The CDR3 runs to 16 residues. The CDR3 is CASSYSKGPAPNEQFF. Written as DNA, the CDR3 is TGTGCCAGCAGTTACTCGAAAGGGCCCGCGCCAAATGAGCAGTTCTTC.

This clonotype was recorded many times. This rearrangement joins TRBV4-3 to TRBJ1-2; no firm D call. This CDR3 comprises 15 residues. V lost 0 bases and J 8 bases, leaving 16 bases between the germline ends. Germline CDR1 is LGHNA and CDR2 is YSLEER. CDR3 nucleotide sequence: TGCGCCAGCAGCCAAGATGTATGGGGAGATTCGGGCTACACCTTC. This codes for CASSQDVWGDSGYTF.

This clonotype has at least ten counts. The chain carries TRBV7-2 and TRBJ2-2; no reliable D call. The germline CDR1 and CDR2 sequences are SGHTA and FQGNSA. The CDR3 has 14 amino acids. Between the trimmed V and J ends, which lost 2 bases and 0 bases, there was a span of 4 bases. CDR3 in amino acids: CASSLRSNTGELFF. The CDR3 nucleotides read TGTGCCAGCAGCTTACGGTCGAACACCGGGGAGCTGTTTTTT. Complete variable domain (other parts from reference TRBV7-2 and TRBJ2-2): GAGVSQSPSNKVTEKGKDVELRCDPISGHTALYWYRQSLGQGLEFLIYFQGNSAPDKSGLPSDRFSAERTGGSVSTLTIQRTQQEDSAVYLCASSLRSNTGELFFGEGSRLTVL.

This clonotype was seen ten or more times. This chain uses TRBV12-3 or TRBV12-4 with TRBJ2-1; 10 bases match TRBD1. CDR3 length: 14 amino acids. V gave up 6 bases and J gave up 8 bases; unmatched junction bases: 7. In nucleotides, the CDR3 is TGTGCCAGCAGGAAGGGGACAGGGGTACATGAGCAGTTCTTC. Its protein product is CASRKGTGVHEQFF.

J is TRBJ2-7 and V is TRBV14; D is unresolved. CDR1 is SGHDN, CDR2 FVKESK, per germline. Trimming took off 4 bases at V and 0 bases at J, with 10 bases between the two ends. The CDR3 spans 14 residues. Here the CDR3 DNA reads TGTGCCAGCAGCCCTACCGGGTCCTCCTACGAGCAGTACGTC. It translates to CASSPTGSSYEQYV.

For this clonotype: A junction boundary mismatches the germline segment, possibly from a read error. The chain combines TRBV28 with TRBJ1-1; TRBD1 agrees at 11 bases. The CDR3 totals 15 residues. CDR1 MDHEN and CDR2 SYDVKM come from the germline V gene. The CDR3 bases are TGTGTCAGCAGTGGACAGGGGGCGGGGAACACTGAAGCTTTCTTT. Protein product: CVSSGQGAGNTEAFF.

There are a few counts of this clonotype. The chain recombines TRBV20-1 with TRBJ2-7, with 8 bases lining up with TRBD1. The CDR3 runs to 11 residues. Germline V lookup: CDR1 DFQATT, CDR2 SNEGSKA (reference sequence). After removal of 5 bases from V and 6 bases from J, the junction contained 3 bases not matched to a gene. The CDR3, as DNA: TGCAGTGCTCGACAGGGGAGCGAGCAGTACGTC. This translates into CSARQGSEQYV.

In its sample, this clonotype was seen a few times. This chain connects TRBV29-1 to TRBJ1-2; D is unclear. Looked up from germline, CDR1 is SQVTM and CDR2 is ANQGSEA. CDR3 length equals 13 residues. V was shortened by 7 bases and J by 0 bases, with 12 bases between the two germline ends. CDR3 DNA: TGCAGCGCCCGGGATAGTACTAACTATGGCTACACCTTC. Its translation: CSARDSTNYGYTF.

Regarding this clonotype: Sequence at one end of the junction differs from germline and may be a read error. The gene calls are TRBV10-3 and TRBJ1-5; D unclear. CDR3 length equals 14 residues. Germline loops: CDR1 ENHRY, CDR2 SYGVKD. The CDR3 region has the DNA TGTGCCATGAGTGAAACGGATAGCAATCAGCCCCAGCATTTT. Protein sequence: CAMSETDSNQPQHF.

With respect to this clonotype: Possible read error: a much larger clone is one base away. The chain joins TRBV19 to TRBJ1-1; D gene uncertain. Per the germline V gene, CDR1 is LNHDA and CDR2 is SQIVND (reference sequence). Trimming cost V 5 bases and J 10 bases, with 23 bases left between them. The CDR3 has 15 residues. Here the CDR3 DNA reads TGTGCCAGTAGTTTCCCCGCCGGCTCTTCTTCAGCAGCTTTCTTT. This sequence encodes CASSFPAGSSSAAFF.

This clonotype showed up many times. V and J are TRBV5-5 and TRBJ1-5, with D unclear. In germline, CDR1 is SGHKS, CDR2 YYEKEE (reference sequence). The CDR3 has 11 amino acids. V was cut by 4 bases and J by 9 bases, with 8 bases left in between. The CDR3 is CASSGGGPQHF. CDR3 in DNA: TGTGCCAGCAGCGGAGGTGGGCCCCAGCATTTT.

V is TRBV7-6 and J is TRBJ1-1; perhaps TRBD1 as D (5 bases). CDR3 length equals 13 residues. Germline V gene sequence: CDR1 SGHVS, CDR2 FNYEAQ. The germline V and J ends were trimmed by 7 bases and 1 base, with 10 bases remaining between them. The CDR3 nucleotides read TGTGCCAGCACCTCAGGGACGAACACTGAAGCTTTCTTT. Translation: CASTSGTNTEAFF.

This clonotype has just a few counts. The chain is built from TRBV20-1 and TRBJ2-7, with D tentatively TRBD1 or TRBD2 (6 bases each). Per germline, CDR1 DFQATT and CDR2 SNEGSKA (reference sequence). Trimming took 3 bases from V and 2 from J, leaving 11 bases between them. The CDR3 loop spans 13 amino acids. The CDR3 nucleotides read TGCAGTGCTAGCGGGGGCCTTACCTACGAGCAGTACTTC. This translates into CSASGGLTYEQYF.

This clonotype was counted once. Given a much more abundant clone one base away, this may be a read error. V usage is TRBV7-9 and J usage is TRBJ2-1, with TRBD1 as a possible D gene (5 bases). From germline, CDR1 is SEHNR and CDR2 FQNEAQ (reference sequence). This CDR3 is built from 13 residues. CDR3 in amino acids: CTSSPRGQAEQFF. CDR3 coding DNA: TGTACCAGCAGCCCCCGCGGACAAGCTGAGCAGTTCTTC.

This clonotype has just one count. V and J are TRBV7-9 and TRBJ2-1; either TRBD1 or TRBD2 may fit D (5 bases each). The CDR3 contains 17 residues. Germline V gene sequence: CDR1 SEHNR, CDR2 FQNEAQ (reference sequence). V was trimmed by 1 base and J by 8 bases, leaving 21 bases between them. The CDR3 coding sequence is TGTGCCAGCAGCTTAGGAGTGGGGCGGAGGTGGGGGTATGAGCAGTTCTTC. It translates to CASSLGVGRRWGYEQFF.

This clonotype was picked up a small number of times. The J gene is TRBJ2-1, the V gene TRBV7-9; maybe TRBD2 (5 bases). The CDR3 spans 14 residues. V shed 1 base and J shed 8 bases, with 12 bases lying between them. Germline assignment: CDR1 SEHNR and CDR2 FQNEAQ (reference sequence). The CDR3 reads CASSLDSSGDEQFF. The CDR3 coding sequence is TGTGCCAGCAGCTTAGACAGCTCCGGGGATGAGCAGTTCTTC.

This clonotype turned up a few times. The rearrangement links TRBV7-9 to TRBJ2-3, with D perhaps matching TRBD2 (6 bases). The CDR3 has 14 residues. Trimming removed 5 bases from V and 2 bases from J, with 11 bases in between. Germline CDR1 is SEHNR and CDR2 is FQNEAQ (reference sequence). The CDR3 region is CASSVGRYTDTQYF. In nucleotides, the CDR3 is TGTGCCAGCAGCGTAGGGAGGTACACAGATACGCAGTATTTT.

This sequence joins TRBV11-2 and TRBJ2-5, with 8 bases fitting TRBD2. CDR1 and CDR2 from the germline V gene are SGHAT and FQNNGV. After removal of 7 bases from V and 4 bases from J, the junction contained 11 bases not matched to a gene. The CDR3 runs 15 residues. Here the CDR3 DNA reads TGTGCCAGCAACACCGGGACTAGTTCTAGAGAGACCCAGTACTTC. Translation gives CASNTGTSSRETQYF.

Remarks on this clonotype: No conserved phenylalanine or tryptophan ends this CDR3, so it is likely a read error. No DNA is shown, since the ends of the CDR3 on it are uncertain; the CDR3 is the one TCRdb lists. The chain is built from TRBV7-9 and TRBJ2-1; the DNA was not compared with TRBD1, the D call given in the table. Per the germline V gene, CDR1 is SEHNR and CDR2 is FQNEAQ (reference sequence). The CDR3 sequence runs 12 residues, both termini included. The CDR3 loop reads CASSFLVGGFMI.

This clonotype was detected ten times or more. The V call is TRBV7-2, the J call TRBJ1-5; possibly TRBD1 for D (6 bases). Germline V lookup: CDR1 SGHTA, CDR2 FQGNSA. This CDR3 has 17 amino acids. The germline V and J ends were trimmed by 5 bases and 0 bases, with 17 bases remaining between them. CDR3 in DNA: TGTGCCAGCAGCGCGGGGGCAGGGGTCCTTAGCAATCAGCCCCAGCATTTT. Translated: CASSAGAGVLSNQPQHF.